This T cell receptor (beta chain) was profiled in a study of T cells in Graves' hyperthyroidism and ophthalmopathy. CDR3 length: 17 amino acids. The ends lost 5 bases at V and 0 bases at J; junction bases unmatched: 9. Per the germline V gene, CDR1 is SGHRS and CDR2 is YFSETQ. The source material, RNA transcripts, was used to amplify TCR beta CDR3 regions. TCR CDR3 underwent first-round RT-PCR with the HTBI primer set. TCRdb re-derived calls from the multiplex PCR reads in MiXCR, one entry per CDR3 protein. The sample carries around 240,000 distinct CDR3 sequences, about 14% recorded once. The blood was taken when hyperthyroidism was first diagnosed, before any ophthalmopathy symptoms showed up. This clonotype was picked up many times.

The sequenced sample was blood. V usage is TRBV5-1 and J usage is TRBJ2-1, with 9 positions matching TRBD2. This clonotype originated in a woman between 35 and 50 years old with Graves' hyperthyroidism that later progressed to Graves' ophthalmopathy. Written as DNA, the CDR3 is TGCGCCAGCAGGGCGGGGACTAGCTACTTCTCCTACAATGAGCAGTTCTTC. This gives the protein CASRAGTSYFSYNEQFF. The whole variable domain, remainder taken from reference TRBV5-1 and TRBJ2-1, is KAGVTQTPRYLIKTRGQQVTLSCSPISGHRSVSWYQQTPGQGLQFLFEYFSETQRNKGNFPGRFSGRQFSNSRSEMNVSTLELGDSALYLCASRAGTSYFSYNEQFFGPGTRLTVL.